A single sample gave rise to the 12 T cell receptor beta chains below, sequenced in a study of blood T cell repertoires in COVID-19. Using immunoSEQ multiplex PCR, the repertoire was profiled, and TCRdb retains in-frame clones only, with some absent. The sample has more than 150,000 clones, about 86% seen once; the top ten hold 3% to 4%. The specimen sequenced was peripheral blood. These TCRs come from a woman aged 70 to 79 with acute or convalescent COVID-19.

The chain uses TRBV10-3 and TRBJ2-2; D unclear. The CDR3 runs to 13 residues. Trimming left V 5 bases short and J 2 bases short, with 6 bases between. In germline, CDR1 is ENHRY, CDR2 SYGVKD. The CDR3 spells CAISNKNTGELFF. DNA for the CDR3: TGTGCCATCAGTAATAAAAACACCGGGGAGCTGTTTTTT.

The chain couples TRBV5-1 to TRBJ2-5; 13 bases map to TRBD2. The CDR3 is made up of 16 amino acids. The V gene end was trimmed by 4 bases and the J gene end by 4 bases; junction bases not matched to a gene: 7. Germline CDR1 SGHRS, CDR2 YFSETQ. The CDR3 region is CASSPGLAGVGETQYF. The CDR3 DNA sequence: TGCGCCAGCAGCCCAGGACTAGCGGGGGTGGGAGAGACCCAGTACTTC.

The chain uses TRBV6-2 or TRBV6-3 and TRBJ2-7; TRBD1 might be the D (5 bases). CDR3 size: 15 residues. Germline V gene sequence: CDR1 MNHEY, CDR2 SVGEGT. V lost 2 bases, J lost 3 bases, and 14 bases lay in between. This CDR3 is CASSYEGARGYEQYF. The CDR3 region has the DNA TGTGCCAGCAGTTACGAAGGGGCAAGGGGCTACGAGCAGTACTTC.

This clone was counted only a few times. The chain employs TRBV6-2 or TRBV6-3 and TRBJ1-5; D remains ambiguous. From germline, CDR1 is MNHEY and CDR2 SVGEGT. Trimming took off 3 bases at V and 6 bases at J, with 12 bases between the two ends. This CDR3 contains 14 residues. CDR3 DNA sequence: TGTGCCAGCAGTTATTTTCAGGAGGGTCAGCCCCAGCATTTT. This gives the protein CASSYFQEGQPQHF.

This clone was counted ten times or more. The V call is TRBV6-1, the J call TRBJ1-3, with D tentatively TRBD1 (6 bases). The CDR3 contains 17 residues. V was cut by 3 bases and J by 0 bases, with 15 bases left in between. Germline V gene lookup returns CDR1 MNHNS and CDR2 SASEGT. The CDR3 loop reads CASSDRQVGNSGNTIYF. The CDR3 DNA is TGTGCCAGCAGTGACCGACAGGTGGGAAACTCTGGAAACACCATATATTTT.

V gene TRBV19 combines with J gene TRBJ1-1; maybe TRBD1 (6 bases). V was pared by 3 bases and J by 7 bases, with 15 bases between. Germline CDR1 reads LNHDA; CDR2 reads SQIVND (reference sequence). The CDR3 runs to 14 residues. The CDR3 coding sequence is TGTGCCAGTAGTATTGCTCAGGGGCGGAATGAAGCTTTCTTT. Amino acids: CASSIAQGRNEAFF.

The chain employs TRBV27 and TRBJ2-2; weak D call: TRBD2 (6 bases). V was pared by 0 bases and J by 0 bases, with 11 bases between. Looked up from germline, CDR1 is MNHEY and CDR2 is SMNVEV (reference sequence). The CDR3 length is 17 residues. The CDR3 coding sequence is TGTGCCAGCAGTTTATCGGGCGGGGCACCGAACACCGGGGAGCTGTTTTTT. It yields the protein CASSLSGGAPNTGELFF.

V gene TRBV13 combines with J gene TRBJ2-3, with 16 bases that match TRBD2. Looked up from germline, CDR1 is PRHDT and CDR2 is FYEKMQ (reference sequence). The CDR3 runs 18 residues. V lost 4 bases and J lost 5; bases outside the gene matches: 9. The CDR3 reads CASSSAPGTSGREDTQYF. The CDR3 nucleotides read TGTGCCAGCAGCTCCGCCCCCGGGACTAGCGGGAGGGAAGATACGCAGTATTTT.

The rearrangement uses TRBV5-6 and TRBJ2-1; TRBD2 might be the D (6 bases). V gave up 4 bases and J gave up 9 bases, with 20 bases separating them. There are 15 residues in the CDR3. Germline loops: CDR1 SGHDT, CDR2 YYEEEE. CDR3 DNA sequence: TGTGCCAGCAGCCTTGCCGGAGGGGTAAGAGGTGAGCAGTTCTTC. Its translation is CASSLAGGVRGEQFF.

The J gene is TRBJ2-3, the V gene TRBV7-6; TRBD1 matches at 7 bases. Germline trimming cut 5 bases from V and 2 bases from J; bases unmatched to any gene: 7. Germline CDR1 is SGHVS and CDR2 is FNYEAQ. This CDR3 is built from 15 residues. The DNA of the CDR3 is TGTGCCAGCAGCCCAGGGACAGACGTCACAGATACGCAGTATTTT. Residues: CASSPGTDVTDTQYF.

The CDR3, as DNA: TGTGCCAGCTCAACGGGGACTAGCGGGAGTCGCTACGAGCAGTACTTC. This gives the protein CASSTGTSGSRYEQYF. This chain links TRBV18 with TRBJ2-7; 14 bases align to TRBD2. The CDR3 runs 16 residues. Germline assignment: CDR1 KGHSH and CDR2 LQKENI. Trimming cost V 5 bases and J 3 bases; bases outside gene matches: 6.

The chain combines TRBV10-3 with TRBJ2-1; D perhaps matches TRBD1 (5 bases). Germline CDR1 reads ENHRY; CDR2 reads SYGVKD. With 11 bases removed from V and 5 bases from J, the gap between germline ends came to 16 bases. The length of the CDR3 is 13 residues. CDR3 amino acids: CAFQGAADNEQFF. In nucleotides, the CDR3 is TGTGCCTTCCAAGGGGCGGCAGACAATGAGCAGTTCTTC.